These 23 T cell receptor beta chains originate from one sample sequenced in a study of control samples from healthy donors and cancer patients. The protocol was immunoSEQ multiplex PCR, while the TCRdb copy is restricted to in-frame clones and leaves out a portion. Found here are approximately 140,000 clones, around 85% of them singletons; the top ten hold approximately 9%. Material: blood. These receptors originate from a woman aged 30 to 39 in good health.

V and J are TRBV21-1 and TRBJ1-2. TRBV21-1 is described as a pseudogene. The length of the CDR3 is 13 residues. The CDR3 region has the DNA TGTGCCAGCAGCAAAGTGGTTGGCTATGGCTACACCTTC. It translates to CASSKVVGYGYTF.

This rearrangement joins TRBV7-9 to TRBJ1-3; no firm D call. This CDR3 comprises 12 residues. Germline loops: CDR1 SEHNR, CDR2 FQNEAQ (reference sequence). The ends were cut back, 7 bases at V and 0 bases at J, with 4 bases in the middle. The CDR3 protein is CASTSSGNTIYF. DNA of the CDR3: TGTGCCAGCACGAGCTCTGGAAACACCATATATTTT.

The chain joins TRBV5-4 to TRBJ1-6, with D uncertain. Germline lookup yields CDR1 SGHNT and CDR2 YYREEE (reference sequence). This CDR3 contains 16 residues. V lost 1 base to trimming and J lost 3 bases, with 11 bases between them. The DNA for the CDR3 is TGTGCCAGCAGCTTGACTGGCTCCCGCTATAATTCACCCCTCCACTTT. Translating it yields CASSLTGSRYNSPLHF.

The chain uses TRBV2 and TRBJ1-5; D remains unclear. V was trimmed by 7 bases and J by 2 bases, leaving 9 bases between them. The CDR3 runs 13 residues. Germline V lookup: CDR1 SNHLY, CDR2 FYNNEI. The CDR3 here is CASTRERNQPQHF. The CDR3 DNA sequence: TGTGCCAGCACCCGAGAACGCAATCAGCCCCAGCATTTT.

The rearrangement uses TRBV6-6 and TRBJ1-1, with a weak D call TRBD1 (5 bases). The CDR3 spans 15 residues. Trimming removed 4 bases from V and 5 bases from J, with 17 bases in between. Germline values: CDR1 MNHNY, CDR2 SVGAGI (reference sequence). The DNA of the CDR3 is TGTGCCAGCAGTTCCTGGGGCGGTACCTCTACTGAAGCTTTCTTT. Translated: CASSSWGGTSTEAFF.

The chain employs TRBV19 and TRBJ2-1; no clear D gene. In germline, CDR1 is LNHDA, CDR2 SQIVND (reference sequence). The V end was cut by 1 base, the J end by 6 bases, with 10 bases between. CDR3 length equals 14 residues. CDR3: CASSIVNSLNEQFF. The CDR3, as DNA: TGTGCCAGTAGTATAGTGAACAGCCTCAATGAGCAGTTCTTC.

The chain links TRBV6-5 to TRBJ1-2; no clear D. The length of the CDR3 is 13 residues. Trimming took off 2 bases at V and 2 bases at J, with 6 bases between the two ends. CDR1 and CDR2 from the germline V gene are MNHEY and SVGAGI. The CDR3 DNA reads as TGTGCCAGCAGTTACGCGCAGAACTATGGCTACACCTTC. As protein: CASSYAQNYGYTF.

J is TRBJ1-3 and V is TRBV19; 12 bases are a match to TRBD1. Trimming cost V 5 bases and J 4 bases; bases outside gene matches: 12. Germline V gene data show CDR1 as LNHDA and CDR2 as SQIVND (reference sequence). The CDR3 has 18 residues. DNA of the CDR3: TGTGCCAGTAGTGACGGGACAGGGGGCGACACGGGCGGAAACACCATATATTTT. As protein: CASSDGTGGDTGGNTIYF.

The gene calls are TRBV2 and TRBJ2-2; D is ambiguous. The CDR3 loop spans 17 amino acids. The V end was cut by 6 bases, the J end by 8 bases, with 25 bases between. Looked up from germline, CDR1 is SNHLY and CDR2 is FYNNEI. CDR3 amino acids: CASSPTSGRILRGELFF. The DNA of the CDR3 is TGTGCCAGCAGCCCAACCTCAGGCCGCATTCTAAGGGGGGAGCTGTTTTTT.

Regarding this clone: The DNA is left out, because the CDR3 cannot be placed on it with certainty; the CDR3 is given as TCRdb lists it. The rearrangement joins TRBV6-5 to TRBJ2-6. Germline V lookup: CDR1 MNHEY, CDR2 SVGAGI. The CDR3 contains 15 residues when both ends are counted. CDR3 amino acids: CASSSSWTGANVLTF.

The chain combines TRBV29-1 with TRBJ2-5, with TRBD1 as a possible D gene (5 bases). The CDR3 runs 13 residues. The germline CDR1 and CDR2 sequences are SQVTM and ANQGSEA. Trimming pared 5 bases from V and 4 bases from J, leaving 14 bases between. CDR3 sequence: CSVSIAQGETQYF. For the CDR3, the DNA is TGCAGCGTTTCAATCGCCCAGGGAGAGACCCAGTACTTC.

The rearrangement joins TRBV11-2 to TRBJ2-3; 7 positions agree with TRBD1. From germline, CDR1 is SGHAT and CDR2 FQNNGV. The CDR3 is made up of 13 amino acids. The ends lost 3 bases at V and 11 bases at J; junction bases unmatched: 8. The CDR3 loop is CASSFREGAQQYF. The CDR3 bases are TGTGCCAGCAGCTTTAGAGAGGGGGCCCAGCAGTATTTT.

This clone came up once. J is TRBJ2-2 and V is TRBV3-1 (or the pseudogene TRBV3-2), with 8 bases lining up with TRBD2. V trimming: 4 bases; J trimming: 1 base; junction bases outside the gene matches: 8. The CDR3 contains 17 residues. The germline gives CDR1 LGHDT, CDR2 YNNKEL (reference sequence). The CDR3 coding sequence is TGTGCCAGCAGCCGACTGTATAGCGGGAAGAACACCGGGGAGCTGTTTTTT. Its protein product is CASSRLYSGKNTGELFF.

This clone was detected a few times. This chain connects TRBV18 to TRBJ1-1; 7 bases agree with TRBD1. Germline V gives CDR1 KGHSH, CDR2 LQKENI. The CDR3 covers 14 residues. With 0 bases clipped from V and 4 bases from J, the junction kept 2 bases outside the gene matches. In DNA form, the CDR3 reads TGTGCCAGCTCACCACCCGACAGGGCCACTGAAGCTTTCTTT. Translating it yields CASSPPDRATEAFF.

The chain joins TRBV19 to TRBJ2-2; TRBD2 matches 8 bases. This CDR3 has 14 residues. The V segment lost 7 bases and the J segment 4 bases; nucleotides outside the gene matches: 5. The germline V gene encodes CDR1 LNHDA and CDR2 SQIVND (reference sequence). The CDR3 coding sequence is TGTGCCAGTACCTGGCGGGAGGCCACCGGGGAGCTGTTTTTT. The encoded protein is CASTWREATGELFF.

This sequence joins TRBV5-1 and TRBJ2-3; D possibly corresponds to TRBD2 (5 bases). The CDR3 totals 15 residues. Germline values: CDR1 SGHRS, CDR2 YFSETQ. Trimming removed 6 bases at V and 0 bases at J, with 14 bases between. CDR3 nucleotides: TGCGCCAGCAAGTTTTACGGCGGGAGCACAGATACGCAGTATTTT. The encoded protein is CASKFYGGSTDTQYF.

The chain employs TRBV19 and TRBJ2-1, with D perhaps matching TRBD2 (5 bases). Germline V CDR1 and CDR2: LNHDA, SQIVND (reference sequence). V was trimmed by 6 bases and J by 4 bases, leaving 16 bases between them. The CDR3 sequence is 15 residues long. The CDR3 spells CASRQPGFTYNEQFF. CDR3 sequence (DNA): TGTGCCAGTAGGCAGCCGGGATTTACATACAATGAGCAGTTCTTC.

The chain links TRBV30 to TRBJ1-4; no firm D call. This CDR3 is 13 amino acids long. V was pared by 4 bases and J by 1 base, with 7 bases between. Per germline, CDR1 GTSNPN and CDR2 SVGIG (reference sequence). The CDR3 sequence: CAWTRQTNEKLFF. CDR3 DNA: TGTGCCTGGACTAGGCAAACTAATGAAAAACTGTTTTTT.

The V call is TRBV2, the J call TRBJ1-5; 8 nucleotides align to TRBD1. CDR1 is SNHLY and CDR2 is FYNNEI in the germline V gene. V was pared by 10 bases and J by 6 bases, with 14 bases of the junction left unmatched. The CDR3 contains 15 residues. The DNA of the CDR3 is TGTGCCACGCGACCTACAGGGGGTTCGCGTCAGCCCCAGCATTTT. It codes for CATRPTGGSRQPQHF.

This clone occurred once. The chain couples TRBV30 to TRBJ1-2; the D is unclear. Germline lookup yields CDR1 GTSNPN and CDR2 SVGIG (reference sequence). The CDR3 covers 11 residues. V lost 1 base to trimming and J lost 8 bases, with 8 bases between them. The CDR3 protein is CAWSGGEGYTF. The CDR3, as DNA: TGTGCCTGGAGTGGAGGTGAAGGCTACACCTTC.

This clone has only a few counts. Written as DNA, the CDR3 is TGTGCCAGCAGCGCCCAACTGAGGGGCAAGGGGGAGAACACTGAAGCTTTCTTT. It specifies CASSAQLRGKGENTEAFF. This chain links TRBV2 with TRBJ1-1; tentative D call: TRBD1 (6 bases). The CDR3 sequence is 18 residues long. Germline values: CDR1 SNHLY, CDR2 FYNNEI. V dropped 6 bases and J dropped 1 base, with 24 bases sitting between them. The full variable domain, completed using reference TRBV2 and TRBJ1-1, is EPEVTQTPSHQVTQMGQEVILRCVPISNHLYFYWYRQILGQKVEFLVSFYNNEISEKSEIFDDQFSVERPDGSNFTLKIRSTKLEDSAMYFCASSAQLRGKGENTEAFFGQGTRLTVV.

The chain is built from TRBV13 and TRBJ2-1, with 8 bases aligning to TRBD2. The germline gives CDR1 PRHDT, CDR2 FYEKMQ (reference sequence). CDR3 length: 15 amino acids. Losses at the gene ends were 8 bases for V and 3 bases for J; bases not matched to a gene: 9. CDR3 sequence (DNA): TGTGCCAGCCGGGACGGAGCGGGAGTCTACAATGAGCAGTTCTTC. Its protein product is CASRDGAGVYNEQFF.

This rearrangement joins TRBV30 to TRBJ1-1; D is unclear. Trimming stripped 3 bases from V and 9 bases from J, with 17 bases between. Per germline, CDR1 GTSNPN and CDR2 SVGIG (reference sequence). The length of the CDR3 is 13 residues. The CDR3 coding sequence is TGTGCCTGGAGCCCTTCGGCTAGGGTTAAAGCTTTCTTT. It is translated as CAWSPSARVKAFF.